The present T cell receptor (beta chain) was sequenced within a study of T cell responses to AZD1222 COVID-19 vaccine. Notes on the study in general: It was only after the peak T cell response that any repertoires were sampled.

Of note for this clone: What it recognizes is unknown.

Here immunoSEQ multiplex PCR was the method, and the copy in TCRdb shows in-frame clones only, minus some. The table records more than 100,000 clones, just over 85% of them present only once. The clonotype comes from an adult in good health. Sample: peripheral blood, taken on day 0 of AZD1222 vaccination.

The CDR3 loop is CASSYSLTAPQHF. In DNA, the CDR3 is TGTGCCAGCAGTTACTCCTTAACGGCGCCCCAGCATTTT. This chain links TRBV6-5 with TRBJ1-5; D call uncertain. Trimming took off 0 bases at V and 9 bases at J, with 9 bases between the two ends. This CDR3 spans 13 amino acids. Germline CDR1 MNHEY, CDR2 SVGAGI.